This note documents a single T cell receptor beta chain sequence. This record belongs to a study of T cell changes during pregnancy in multiple sclerosis. Produced via immunoSEQ multiplex PCR; TCRdb's table is partial and in-frame only. The sample shows tens of thousands of clones, about 92% of them seen only once. The CDR3 extends over 17 amino acids. J was trimmed by 0 bases and V by 4 bases; bases with no gene match: 4. CDR1 is SGHTA and CDR2 is FQGNSA in the germline V gene. The sample here was CD4+ T cells from peripheral blood mononuclear cells, taken after pregnancy. This sequence originates from a female donor in good health, enrolled as a control in a pregnancy study. The chain links TRBV7-2 to TRBJ1-5; 12 bases fit TRBD1. In DNA, the CDR3 is TGTGCCAGCAGCTATGGGACAGGGGGCTATAGCAATCAGCCCCAGCATTTT. The encoded protein is CASSYGTGGYSNQPQHF.